Included here is one TCR beta chain sequence, with context. Antigen specificity is unknown. The sample belongs to a study of Ad26.COV2.S vaccination and SARS-CoV-2 variants. Study-level information: Each vaccinee took Ad26.COV2.S intramuscularly, once or twice 56 days apart. Study outcomes and limitations: Measures of TCR breadth and depth may have fallen short of total T cell responses. After vaccination, reports described spike-specific CD8+ and CD4+ T cell responses as showing substantial breadth.

Described treatment: 15 to 20 received Ad26.COV2.S at low or high dose, single or two shots; roughly five received placebo; per-sample allocation not given. Sampling happened 63 days after the first vaccine or placebo injection. This table comes from immunoSEQ multiplex PCR, and its TCRdb copy is limited to in-frame clones, with some not included. Of roughly 510,000 clones listed, around nine tenths are singletons. This clonotype was sampled from a person aged 18 to 65 who received the Ad26.COV2.S COVID-19 vaccine or a placebo. The sample in question was peripheral blood, obtained in a trial of Ad26.COV2.S vaccine versus placebo.

CDR3 in DNA: TGTGCCAGCAGTCATCATCGGGGCAGCCTCTCTGGAAACACCATATATTTT. Its translation is CASSHHRGSLSGNTIYF. The chain employs TRBV6-6 and TRBJ1-3; D is possibly TRBD1 (5 bases). The CDR3 extends over 17 amino acids. Trimming stripped 5 bases from V and 0 bases from J, with 17 bases between. Germline CDR1 MNHNY, CDR2 SVGAGI (reference sequence).